Given below is one TCR beta chain in context. The sample belongs to a study of blood T cell repertoires in COVID-19. Turning to the study itself: Acute-phase and convalescent COVID-19 samples originated in the United States, Italy and Spain. In each case, the material was cDNA or gDNA derived from T cells, B-cell-depleted T cells, or PBMCs.

As processed by the authors: Using reference gene primer amplification, nucleated cell counts were estimated. Sequenced by immunoSEQ multiplex PCR; TCRdb stores in-frame clones only, minus some. That table furnishes V, J and clone size, whereas the DNA furnished D and trimming. The sample has approximately 130,000 clones, around 87% seen once. J gave up 5 bases and V 1 base, and 6 bases lay outside the gene matches. The CDR3 covers 17 residues. The V gene's germline CDR1 is LGHDT and CDR2 YNNKEL (reference sequence). This TCR was recovered from a woman aged 45-65 years who had recovered from COVID-19. The rearrangement links TRBV3-1 (or the pseudogene TRBV3-2) to TRBJ2-5; 14 bases align to TRBD2. The sequenced sample consisted of peripheral blood. The CDR3 region has the DNA TGTGCCAGCAGCCAAGTGACTAGCGGGGGGGCTGAGGAGACCCAGTACTTC. This sequence encodes CASSQVTSGGAEETQYF.